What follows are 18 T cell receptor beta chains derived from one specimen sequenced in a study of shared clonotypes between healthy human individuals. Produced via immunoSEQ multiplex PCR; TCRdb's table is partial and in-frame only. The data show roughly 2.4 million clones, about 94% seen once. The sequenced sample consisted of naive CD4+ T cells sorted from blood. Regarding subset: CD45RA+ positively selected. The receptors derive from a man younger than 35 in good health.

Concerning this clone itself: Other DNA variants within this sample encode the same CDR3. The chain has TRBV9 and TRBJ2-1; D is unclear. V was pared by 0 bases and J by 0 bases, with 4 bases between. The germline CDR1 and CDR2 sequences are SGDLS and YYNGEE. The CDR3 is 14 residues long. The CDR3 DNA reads TGTGCCAGCAGCGTAGCCTCCTCCTACAATGAGCAGTTCTTC. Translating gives CASSVASSYNEQFF.

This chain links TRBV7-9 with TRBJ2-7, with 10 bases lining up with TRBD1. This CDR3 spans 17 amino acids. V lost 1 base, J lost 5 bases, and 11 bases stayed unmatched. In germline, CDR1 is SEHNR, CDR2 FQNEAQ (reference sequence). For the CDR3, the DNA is TGTGCCAGCAGCTTAGTCACCCCGGACAGGGGGAAGAACGAGCAGTACTTC. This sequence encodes CASSLVTPDRGKNEQYF.

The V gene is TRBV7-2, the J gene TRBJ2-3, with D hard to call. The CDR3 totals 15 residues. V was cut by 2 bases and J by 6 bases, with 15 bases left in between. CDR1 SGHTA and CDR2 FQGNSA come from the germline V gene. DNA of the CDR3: TGTGCCAGCAGCTTATCGCTGGGCCAGTGGGATACGCAGTATTTT. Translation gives CASSLSLGQWDTQYF.

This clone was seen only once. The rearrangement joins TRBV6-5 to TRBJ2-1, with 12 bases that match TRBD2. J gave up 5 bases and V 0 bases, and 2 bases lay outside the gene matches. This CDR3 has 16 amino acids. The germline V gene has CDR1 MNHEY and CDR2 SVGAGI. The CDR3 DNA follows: TGTGCCAGCAGTTACTCCCGGACTAGCGGGAACAATGAGCAGTTCTTC. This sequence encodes CASSYSRTSGNNEQFF.

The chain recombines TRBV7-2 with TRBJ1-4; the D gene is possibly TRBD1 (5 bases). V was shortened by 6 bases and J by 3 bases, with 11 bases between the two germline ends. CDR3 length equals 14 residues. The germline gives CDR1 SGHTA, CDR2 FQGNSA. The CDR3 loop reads CASRVGLSNEKLFF. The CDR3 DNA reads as TGTGCCAGCAGGGTGGGACTCTCTAATGAAAAACTGTTTTTT.

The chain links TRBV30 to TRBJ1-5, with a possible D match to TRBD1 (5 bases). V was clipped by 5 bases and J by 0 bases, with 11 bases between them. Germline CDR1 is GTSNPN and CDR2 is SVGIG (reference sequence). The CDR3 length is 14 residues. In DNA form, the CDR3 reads TGTGCCTGGCAAGGGACGGATAGCAATCAGCCCCAGCATTTT. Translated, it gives CAWQGTDSNQPQHF.

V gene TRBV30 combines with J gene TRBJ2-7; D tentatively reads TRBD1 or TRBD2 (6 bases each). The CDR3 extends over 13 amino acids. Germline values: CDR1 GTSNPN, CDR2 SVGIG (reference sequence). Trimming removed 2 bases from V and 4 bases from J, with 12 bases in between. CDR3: CAWSMGGGYEQYF. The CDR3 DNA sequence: TGTGCCTGGAGTATGGGGGGCGGGTACGAGCAGTACTTC.

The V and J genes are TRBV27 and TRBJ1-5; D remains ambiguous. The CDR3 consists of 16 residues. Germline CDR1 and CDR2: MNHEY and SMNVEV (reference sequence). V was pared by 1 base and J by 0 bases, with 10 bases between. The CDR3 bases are TGTGCCAGCAGTTTATTGGCAGGATATAGCAATCAGCCCCAGCATTTT. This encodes CASSLLAGYSNQPQHF.

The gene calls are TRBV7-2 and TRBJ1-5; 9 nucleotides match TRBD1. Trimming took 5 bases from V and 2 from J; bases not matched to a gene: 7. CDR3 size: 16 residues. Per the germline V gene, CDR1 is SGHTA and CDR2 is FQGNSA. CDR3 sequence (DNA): TGTGCCAGCAGCGCCAGACAGGGGGAGGGCAATCAGCCCCAGCATTTT. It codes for CASSARQGEGNQPQHF. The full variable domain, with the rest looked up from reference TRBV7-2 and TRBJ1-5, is GAGVSQSPSNKVTEKGKDVELRCDPISGHTALYWYRQSLGQGLEFLIYFQGNSAPDKSGLPSDRFSAERTGGSVSTLTIQRTQQEDSAVYLCASSARQGEGNQPQHFGDGTRLSIL.

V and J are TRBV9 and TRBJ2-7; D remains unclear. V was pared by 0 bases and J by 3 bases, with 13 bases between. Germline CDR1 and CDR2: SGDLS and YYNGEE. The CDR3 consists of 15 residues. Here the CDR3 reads CASSVGQSLSYEQYF. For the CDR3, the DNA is TGTGCCAGCAGCGTAGGCCAGTCCCTGAGCTACGAGCAGTACTTC. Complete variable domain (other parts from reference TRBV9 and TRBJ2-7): DSGVTQTPKHLITATGQRVTLRCSPRSGDLSVYWYQQSLDQGLQFLIQYYNGEERAKGNILERFSAQQFPDLHSELNLSSLELGDSALYFCASSVGQSLSYEQYFGPGTRLTVT.

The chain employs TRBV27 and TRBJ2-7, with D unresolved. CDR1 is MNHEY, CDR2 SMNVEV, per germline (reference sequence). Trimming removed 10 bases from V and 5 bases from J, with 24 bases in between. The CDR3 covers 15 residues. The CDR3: CATRTYSWGSDEQYF. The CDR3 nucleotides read TGTGCCACCAGGACGTATTCGTGGGGATCCGACGAGCAGTACTTC.

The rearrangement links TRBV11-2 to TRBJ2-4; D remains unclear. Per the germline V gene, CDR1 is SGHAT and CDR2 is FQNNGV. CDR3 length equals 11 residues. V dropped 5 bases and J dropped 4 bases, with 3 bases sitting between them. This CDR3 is CASSRKNIQYF. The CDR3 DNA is TGTGCCAGCAGCCGGAAAAACATTCAGTACTTC.

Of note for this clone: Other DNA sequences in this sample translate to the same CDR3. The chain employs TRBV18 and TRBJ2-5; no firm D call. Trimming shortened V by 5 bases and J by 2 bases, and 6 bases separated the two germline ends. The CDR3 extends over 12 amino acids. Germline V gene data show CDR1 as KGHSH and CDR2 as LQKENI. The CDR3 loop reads CASSGAQETQYF. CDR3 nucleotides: TGTGCCAGCTCAGGCGCACAAGAGACCCAGTACTTC.

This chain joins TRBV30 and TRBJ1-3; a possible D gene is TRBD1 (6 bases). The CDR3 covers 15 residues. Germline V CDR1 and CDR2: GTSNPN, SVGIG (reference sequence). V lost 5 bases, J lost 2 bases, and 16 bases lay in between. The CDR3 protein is CAWANTGYAGNTIYF. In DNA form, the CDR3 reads TGTGCCTGGGCTAATACAGGGTACGCTGGAAACACCATATATTTT.

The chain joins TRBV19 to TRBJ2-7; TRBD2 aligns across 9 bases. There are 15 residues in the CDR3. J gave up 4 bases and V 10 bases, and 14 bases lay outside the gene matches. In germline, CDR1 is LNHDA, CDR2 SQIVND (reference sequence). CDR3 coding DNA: TGTGCCACGACCGGTCCGGGACTAGCAGATTACGAGCAGTACTTC. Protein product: CATTGPGLADYEQYF.

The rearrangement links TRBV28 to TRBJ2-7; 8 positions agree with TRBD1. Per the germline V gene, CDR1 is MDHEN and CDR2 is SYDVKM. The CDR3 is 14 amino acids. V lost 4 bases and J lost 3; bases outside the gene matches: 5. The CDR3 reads CASSSHDRGYEQYF. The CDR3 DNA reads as TGTGCCAGCAGTTCTCACGACAGGGGCTACGAGCAGTACTTC.

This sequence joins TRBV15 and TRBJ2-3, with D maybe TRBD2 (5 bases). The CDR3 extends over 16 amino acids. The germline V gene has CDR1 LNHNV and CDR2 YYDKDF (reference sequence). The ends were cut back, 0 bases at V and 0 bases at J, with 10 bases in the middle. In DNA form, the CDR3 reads TGTGCCACCAGCAGAGAGACTAAAACTAGCACAGATACGCAGTATTTT. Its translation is CATSRETKTSTDTQYF.

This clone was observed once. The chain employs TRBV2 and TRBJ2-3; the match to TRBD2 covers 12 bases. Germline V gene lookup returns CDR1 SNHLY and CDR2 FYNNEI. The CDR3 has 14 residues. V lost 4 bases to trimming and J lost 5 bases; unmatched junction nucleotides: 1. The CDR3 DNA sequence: TGTGCCAGCAGTGTACTAGCGGGAGGAGATACGCAGTATTTT. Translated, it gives CASSVLAGGDTQYF.